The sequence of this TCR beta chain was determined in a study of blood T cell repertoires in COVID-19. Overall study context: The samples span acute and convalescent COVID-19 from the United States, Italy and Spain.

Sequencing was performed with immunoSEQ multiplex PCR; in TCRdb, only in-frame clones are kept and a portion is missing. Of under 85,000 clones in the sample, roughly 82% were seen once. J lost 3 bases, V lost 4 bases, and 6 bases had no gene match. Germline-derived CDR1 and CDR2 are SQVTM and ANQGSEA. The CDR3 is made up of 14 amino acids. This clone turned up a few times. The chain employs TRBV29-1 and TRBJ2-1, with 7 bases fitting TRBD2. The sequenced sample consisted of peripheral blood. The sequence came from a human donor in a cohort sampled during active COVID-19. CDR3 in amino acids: CSVVLGTNYNEQFF. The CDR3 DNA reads TGCAGCGTTGTCCTCGGGACTAACTACAATGAGCAGTTCTTC.